The present entry profiles one TCR beta chain with its context. This clone occurred once. Its binding antigen is unknown. The sample holds no much larger clone one base away, and base qualities are not on file. Patients with a history of autoimmune disease or receiving systemic immunosuppression were excluded from the trial. Peripheral blood for TCR sequencing was drawn from every dose cohort at baseline, at cycle 4 day 1 and at cycle 7 day 1. The samples were drawn from a first-in-human, open-label, multicenter phase I dose-escalation trial of ivuxolimab. Adults with locally advanced or metastatic melanoma, renal cell carcinoma, hepatocellular carcinoma or head and neck squamous cell carcinoma were enrolled in the trial. Before TCR sequencing, CD4+ T cells and CD8+ T cells were sorted from peripheral blood as separate populations. The data stem from a study of OX40 agonist ivuxolimab in advanced cancers. Regarding the research as a whole: The costimulatory receptor OX40 (CD134) was targeted by ivuxolimab, a fully human IgG2 agonistic monoclonal antibody. Intravenous ivuxolimab was administered to patients every 2 weeks at six dose levels: 0.01, 0.1, 0.3, 1.5, 3 and 10 mg/kg. Of the approximately 50 dose-escalation patients, hepatocellular carcinoma was present in about 20, melanoma in some 15, renal cell carcinoma in 9 and head and neck cancer in 9. The dose-escalation cohort was roughly 83% male with a mean age of around 64 years, ranging from roughly 23 to 90. Patients were allowed to have had prior anti-PD-1, anti-PD-L1 or anti-CTLA-4 therapy, and 30% to 40% of the dose-escalation patients had been treated with checkpoint inhibitors. Partial responses were achieved by three dose-escalation patients, of whom one had hepatocellular carcinoma and two had cutaneous melanoma. Peripheral TCRbeta sequencing aimed to test whether ivuxolimab altered TCR sequence diversity and caused clonal T-cell expansion. The monotherapy dose-escalation portion (N of about 50 patients) of the phase I ivuxolimab trial is reported in the paper. Overall study outcomes, separate from this receptor: Low levels of normalized T-cell clonal expansion were also seen in some patients who did not respond. The antigen specificity of the peripheral T cells that underwent clonal expansion was not determined. In partial responders in the 0.1-3.0 mg/kg groups, normalized peripheral clonal expansion was found to be among the lowest, especially among CD8+ T cells. After ivuxolimab, expanded clones were on average more numerous among CD8+ T cells than among CD4+ T cells. At doses from 0.1 to 3.0 mg/kg, clonal expansion was seen in both CD4+ and CD8+ blood T cells between baseline and week 6.

For sequencing of the TCRbeta CDR3 region, genomic DNA was extracted from the sorted cells. TCRbeta CDR3 regions were sequenced using the immunoSEQ Assay. What TCRdb holds here is the immuneACCESS table cut down to in-frame rearrangements. Part of the clones is not present; checked against another copy, under half of the missing clones reflect an unresolved V gene, and the others are unexplained. The sample table records roughly 67,000 clones; around nine tenths of these occur just once. 0.27% of the sample is held by the ten biggest clonotypes. Trimming leaves V shorter by 3 bases and J shorter by 4 bases, with the junction holding 9 bases beyond the gene matches. Inclusive of the bounding cysteine and phenylalanine, the CDR3 is 15 residues long. Only CDR3 DNA is held: 45 bases, read in frame from base 1. Reading the germline V gene (reference sequence) gives CDR1 MNHNY and CDR2 SVGAGI.

The chain uses TRBV6-6 and TRBJ2-7; TRBD1 matches 7 bases in the middle. This TCR was sampled from an adult with an advanced solid tumor such as melanoma, head and neck, liver or kidney cancer. The sequencing used CD4+ or CD8+ T cells sorted from blood, collected in a trial of the OX40 agonist ivuxolimab. The base sequence is TGTGCCAGCAGTTATGTCCGGACAGGCCCGTACGAGCAGTACTTC. Its amino acids are CASSYVRTGPYEQYF.